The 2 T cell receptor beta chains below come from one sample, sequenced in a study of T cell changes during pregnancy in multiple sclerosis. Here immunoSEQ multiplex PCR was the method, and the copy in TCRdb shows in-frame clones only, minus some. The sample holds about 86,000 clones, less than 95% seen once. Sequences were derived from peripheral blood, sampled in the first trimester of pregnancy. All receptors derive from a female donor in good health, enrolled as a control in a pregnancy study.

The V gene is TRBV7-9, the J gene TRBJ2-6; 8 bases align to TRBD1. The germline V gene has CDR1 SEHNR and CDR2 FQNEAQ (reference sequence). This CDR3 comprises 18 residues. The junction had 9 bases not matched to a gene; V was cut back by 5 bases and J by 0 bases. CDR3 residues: CASSPRGTGASGANVLTF. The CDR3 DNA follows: TGTGCCAGCAGCCCACGAGGGACAGGTGCCTCTGGGGCCAACGTCCTGACTTTC.

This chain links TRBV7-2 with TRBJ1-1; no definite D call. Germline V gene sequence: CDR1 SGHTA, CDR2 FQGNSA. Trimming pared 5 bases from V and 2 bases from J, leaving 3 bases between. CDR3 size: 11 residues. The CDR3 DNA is TGTGCCAGCAGCCGTAACACTGAAGCTTTCTTT. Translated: CASSRNTEAFF.